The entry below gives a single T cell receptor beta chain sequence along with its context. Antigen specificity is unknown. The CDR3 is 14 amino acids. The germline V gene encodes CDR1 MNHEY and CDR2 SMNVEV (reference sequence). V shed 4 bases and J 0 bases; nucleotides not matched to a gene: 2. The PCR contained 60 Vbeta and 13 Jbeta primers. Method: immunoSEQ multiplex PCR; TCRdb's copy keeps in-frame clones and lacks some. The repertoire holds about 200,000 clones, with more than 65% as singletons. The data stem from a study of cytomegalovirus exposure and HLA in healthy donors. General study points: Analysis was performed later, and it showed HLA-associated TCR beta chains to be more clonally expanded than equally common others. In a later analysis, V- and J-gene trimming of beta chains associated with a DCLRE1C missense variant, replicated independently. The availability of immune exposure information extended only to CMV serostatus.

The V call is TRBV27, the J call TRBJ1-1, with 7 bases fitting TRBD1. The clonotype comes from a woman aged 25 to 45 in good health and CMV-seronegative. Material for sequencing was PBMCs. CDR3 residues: CASSWDSMNTEAFF. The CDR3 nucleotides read TGTGCCAGCAGTTGGGACAGCATGAACACTGAAGCTTTCTTT.